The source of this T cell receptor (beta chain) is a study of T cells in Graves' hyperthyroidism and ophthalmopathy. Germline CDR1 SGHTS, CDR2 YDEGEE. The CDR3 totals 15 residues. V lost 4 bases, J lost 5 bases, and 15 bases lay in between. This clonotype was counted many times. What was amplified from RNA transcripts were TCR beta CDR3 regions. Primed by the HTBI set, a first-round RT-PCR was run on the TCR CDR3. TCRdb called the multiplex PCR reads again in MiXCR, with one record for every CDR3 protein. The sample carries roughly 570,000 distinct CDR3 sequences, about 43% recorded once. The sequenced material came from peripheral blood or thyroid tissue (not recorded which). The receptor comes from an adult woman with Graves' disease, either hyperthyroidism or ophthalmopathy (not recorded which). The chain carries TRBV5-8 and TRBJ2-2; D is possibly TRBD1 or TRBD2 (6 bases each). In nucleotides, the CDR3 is TGTGCCAGCAGCCCCGAGGGGGGTAGGACCGGGGAGCTGTTTTTT. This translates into CASSPEGGRTGELFF. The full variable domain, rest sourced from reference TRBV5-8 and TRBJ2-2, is EAGVTQSPTHLIKTRGQQATLRCSPISGHTSVYWYQQALGLGLQFLLWYDEGEERNRGNFPPRFSGRQFPNYSSELNVNALELEDSALYLCASSPEGGRTGELFFGEGSRLTVL.